This T cell receptor (beta chain) was captured in a study of T-cell reconstitution after alpha-beta-depleted transplantation in children. Study findings and constraints: Approximately two months post-transplant, alpha-beta T cells reportedly originated from several hundred expanded graft clones. When one year had passed after transplant, most T-cell counts and diversity came from newly produced T cells.

The CDR3 runs to 14 residues. Germline loops: CDR1 SQVTM, CDR2 ANQGSEA. Trimming removed 6 bases from V and 4 bases from J; junction bases left unmatched: 10. Preparation of the TCRbeta library involved a method that used unique molecular identifiers. TCRdb redid the calling of the PCR reads with MiXCR, one entry per CDR3 protein. The data hold some 840,000 distinct CDR3 sequences, with roughly 15% observed a single time. With regard to this clonotype: The antigen remains undetermined.

This receptor was obtained from a male patient younger than 18 who had a stem cell transplant for acute lymphoblastic leukemia, so the T cells may come from the graft donor. The gene calls are TRBV29-1 and TRBJ1-1, with 8 bases fitting TRBD1. The sequences come from PBMCs, mostly from graft donor cells, collected 360 days after TCRalphabeta/CD19-depleted stem cell transplant. This CDR3 is CSVLTGGVGTEAFF. Here the CDR3 DNA reads TGCAGCGTACTCACAGGGGGAGTTGGCACTGAAGCTTTCTTT.